This T cell receptor (beta chain) was identified during a study of T cells expressing NK-cell markers. About the research overall: Cells sorted as CD3+CD56+NKG2C+, CD3+CD56+NKG2C- and CD3+CD56-NKG2C+ T cells supplied the TCR beta repertoires. Eight donors were sequenced, seven testing HCMV-seropositive and one testing seronegative.

This CDR3 spans 13 amino acids. Germline lookup yields CDR1 SNHLY and CDR2 FYNNEI. Whole-study results and caveats: The study found dominant NKG2C+ clonotypes at about 1.0-8% of CD8+ T cells in about six donors.

TCRdb re-called the 5' RACE reads; one entry per CDR3 protein, DNA not given. The sample table includes 350,000 to 450,000 distinct CDR3 sequences. Regarding this clonotype: Its target is not known.

The chain uses TRBV2 and TRBJ2-1; TCRdb picks TRBD2, but there is no DNA to check that call. The TCR was taken from a man aged 18-70 years in good health. Sequencing was performed on blood T cells: a sorted CD56 or NKG2C T cell subset, CD4+ or CD8+ T cells, or bulk PBMC T cells (not recorded which). CDR3: CASKGGRDNEQFF.